Listed below are T cell receptor beta chains from one sample, sequenced in a study of relationships among human T cell subsets. TCRdb itself ran the multiplex PCR reads through MiXCR, one entry per CDR3 protein. The sample yields 10,000 to 15,000 distinct CDR3 sequences, approximately 67% seen once. The sample was CD4+ Th1 cells sorted from blood. The receptor source for this set is a middle-aged man in good health. Both conserved end residues are part of each CDR3. The order of the fields is clone size, J gene, D gene, V gene, CDR3 DNA, CDR3 protein. A D gene is named only where the DNA matches it firmly. Expanded clones are given a class, and other clones once, few, many or no size at all.

clone_size: -
j_call: TRBJ2-4
d_call: -
v_call: TRBV12-3/TRBV12-4
cdr3_nt: TGTGCCAGCGGGCCCGCCAGGGACCACATCTTGGCCAAAAACATTCAGTACTTC
cdr3_aa: CASGPARDHILAKNIQYF

clone_size: -
j_call: TRBJ1-2
d_call: -
v_call: TRBV6-5
cdr3_nt: TGTGCCAGCAGCCCATGGGACACGGGCTTGGGCTACACCTTC
cdr3_aa: CASSPWDTGLGYTF

clone_size: -
j_call: TRBJ2-2
d_call: -
v_call: TRBV7-9
cdr3_nt: TGTGCCAGCAGCTTAGAATGGTCCGGGGAGCTGTTTTTT
cdr3_aa: CASSLEWSGELFF

clone_size: few
j_call: TRBJ2-6
d_call: TRBD1
v_call: TRBV12-3/TRBV12-4
cdr3_nt: TGTGCCAGCAGTTTAGGGACAGGGGGCTTTGTATCTGGGGCCAACGTCCTGACTTTC
cdr3_aa: CASSLGTGGFVSGANVLTF

clone_size: -
j_call: TRBJ2-3
d_call: -
v_call: TRBV7-8
cdr3_nt: TGTGCCAGCAGCTTAGACCGCGGAGCAGATACGCAGTATTTT
cdr3_aa: CASSLDRGADTQYF

clone_size: -
j_call: TRBJ2-1
d_call: TRBD1
v_call: TRBV11-2
cdr3_nt: TGTGCCAGCAGCTTAGGCGACAGGGGGCTTGGGGATGAGCAGTTCTTC
cdr3_aa: CASSLGDRGLGDEQFF

clone_size: -
j_call: TRBJ2-2
d_call: -
v_call: TRBV4-1
cdr3_nt: TGTGCCAGCAGCCAAGAAAGGCTAGTCTTATCGGCCGGGGAGCTGTTTTTT
cdr3_aa: CASSQERLVLSAGELFF

clone_size: -
j_call: TRBJ2-3
d_call: TRBD1
v_call: TRBV4-1
cdr3_nt: TGTGCCAGCAGCCGGGGACAGGGTACAGATACGCAGTATTTT
cdr3_aa: CASSRGQGTDTQYF

clone_size: -
j_call: TRBJ2-3
d_call: TRBD2
v_call: TRBV28
cdr3_nt: TGTGCCAGCAACGAGCGGGGGGGCGCAGATACGCAGTATTTT
cdr3_aa: CASNERGGADTQYF

clone_size: few
j_call: TRBJ2-2
d_call: -
v_call: TRBV4-1
cdr3_nt: TGCGCCAGCAGCTACCAAGGCGACAACACCGGGGAGCTGTTTTTT
cdr3_aa: CASSYQGDNTGELFF

clone_size: -
j_call: TRBJ1-6
d_call: -
v_call: TRBV28
cdr3_nt: TGTGCCAGCAGTCCTCCCGGGGCGCATTCACCCCTCCACTTT
cdr3_aa: CASSPPGAHSPLHF

clone_size: -
j_call: TRBJ2-3
d_call: -
v_call: TRBV11-2
cdr3_nt: TGTGCCAGCAGCTTAAACCAGCGCACAGATACGCAGTATTTT
cdr3_aa: CASSLNQRTDTQYF

clone_size: -
j_call: TRBJ2-5
d_call: -
v_call: TRBV4-1
cdr3_nt: TGCGCCAGCAGCCTTTCTCCCCAAGAGACCCAGTACTTC
cdr3_aa: CASSLSPQETQYF

clone_size: -
j_call: TRBJ2-3
d_call: -
v_call: TRBV27
cdr3_nt: TGTGCCAGCAGCACTCTTGCGGGACGGGGGCAGTATTTT
cdr3_aa: CASSTLAGRGQYF

clone_size: -
j_call: TRBJ1-1
d_call: -
v_call: TRBV27
cdr3_nt: TGTGCTACTCGAGAAGGGCCGAACACTGAAGCTTTCTTT
cdr3_aa: CATREGPNTEAFF

clone_size: few
j_call: TRBJ1-6
d_call: TRBD1
v_call: TRBV14
cdr3_nt: TGTGCCAGCAGCCAAGATTACAGGGGTTCACCCCTCCACTTT
cdr3_aa: CASSQDYRGSPLHF

clone_size: few
j_call: TRBJ2-7
d_call: -
v_call: TRBV20-1
cdr3_nt: TGCAGTGCTAGCGAGCAGGGTTACGAGCAGTACTTC
cdr3_aa: CSASEQGYEQYF

clone_size: -
j_call: TRBJ2-3
d_call: -
v_call: TRBV6-5
cdr3_nt: TGTGCCAGCAGTTATTCGAGACGGGGTACTACAGATACGCAGTATTTT
cdr3_aa: CASSYSRRGTTDTQYF

clone_size: once
j_call: TRBJ2-7
d_call: -
v_call: TRBV12-3/TRBV12-4
cdr3_nt: TGTGCCAGCAGTCCTTTTCGTAGGCCCTACGAGCAGTACTTC
cdr3_aa: CASSPFRRPYEQYF

clone_size: once
j_call: TRBJ1-5
d_call: -
v_call: TRBV10-3
cdr3_nt: TGTGCCATCAGTGAGTCGAGGCCCCCGGGAAGCAATCAGCCCCAGCATTTT
cdr3_aa: CAISESRPPGSNQPQHF

clone_size: few
j_call: TRBJ2-5
d_call: -
v_call: TRBV13
cdr3_nt: TGTGCCAGCAGCTTAGAAGGAGGGCAAGAGACCCAGTACTTC
cdr3_aa: CASSLEGGQETQYF

clone_size: -
j_call: TRBJ2-7
d_call: -
v_call: TRBV2
cdr3_nt: TGTGCCAGCAGGGGGGGATCGACTGGGAATGCCTACGAGCAGTACTTC
cdr3_aa: CASRGGSTGNAYEQYF

clone_size: -
j_call: TRBJ2-7
d_call: -
v_call: TRBV5-1
cdr3_nt: TGCGCCAGCAGCCCGTCAGGGTCCTACGAGCAGTACTTC
cdr3_aa: CASSPSGSYEQYF

clone_size: -
j_call: TRBJ2-4
d_call: TRBD1
v_call: TRBV6-5
cdr3_nt: TGTGCCAGCAGCACTCCAGGGGGCCGACTCAACATTCAGTACTTC
cdr3_aa: CASSTPGGRLNIQYF

clone_size: few
j_call: TRBJ2-4
d_call: -
v_call: TRBV29-1
cdr3_nt: TGCAGCGTTGAAGGGAGGGACGGCAAAAACATTCAGTACTTC
cdr3_aa: CSVEGRDGKNIQYF

clone_size: -
j_call: TRBJ2-7
d_call: -
v_call: TRBV6-6
cdr3_nt: TGTGCCAGCAGCCGCACGACGGAATACGAGCAGTACTTC
cdr3_aa: CASSRTTEYEQYF

clone_size: -
j_call: TRBJ2-3
d_call: -
v_call: TRBV2
cdr3_nt: TGTGCCAACAGTGCAAAGTTTAGGACAGATACGCAGTATTTT
cdr3_aa: CANSAKFRTDTQYF

clone_size: -
j_call: TRBJ2-6
d_call: -
v_call: TRBV16
cdr3_nt: TGTGCCAGCAGCCAAAGGGGTGGTGCTGGGGCCAACGTCCTGACTTTC
cdr3_aa: CASSQRGGAGANVLTF

clone_size: once
j_call: TRBJ2-5
d_call: -
v_call: TRBV2
cdr3_nt: TGTGCCAGCAGTACCCCCGTGGGAGAGACCCAGTACTTC
cdr3_aa: CASSTPVGETQYF

clone_size: -
j_call: TRBJ2-2
d_call: -
v_call: TRBV4-1
cdr3_nt: TGCGCCAGCAGACCTATGACGGGTTTGAACACCGGGGAGCTGTTTTTT
cdr3_aa: CASRPMTGLNTGELFF

clone_size: -
j_call: TRBJ2-7
d_call: -
v_call: TRBV11-2
cdr3_nt: TGTGCCAGCAGCTTGGGGCAGGCTTCCTACGAGCAGTACTTC
cdr3_aa: CASSLGQASYEQYF

clone_size: -
j_call: TRBJ2-1
d_call: TRBD1
v_call: TRBV5-1
cdr3_nt: TGCGCCAGCAGCTTATCCGGACAGGGATACAATGAGCAGTTCTTC
cdr3_aa: CASSLSGQGYNEQFF

clone_size: -
j_call: TRBJ2-3
d_call: TRBD2
v_call: TRBV28
cdr3_nt: TGTGCCAGCAGTTCTCGAGGCGGGGGGTTGGATACGCAGTATTTT
cdr3_aa: CASSSRGGGLDTQYF

clone_size: -
j_call: TRBJ1-2
d_call: TRBD1
v_call: TRBV5-1
cdr3_nt: TGCGCCAGCAGGGAAGGACAGGGTAACGGCTACACCTTC
cdr3_aa: CASREGQGNGYTF

clone_size: -
j_call: TRBJ2-3
d_call: -
v_call: TRBV6-5
cdr3_nt: TGTGCCAGCAGTTACACCCGGGGGAATACGCAGTATTTT
cdr3_aa: CASSYTRGNTQYF

clone_size: -
j_call: TRBJ2-7
d_call: TRBD1
v_call: TRBV11-2
cdr3_nt: TGTGCCAGCAGCTTAGGGGACAGGCTTAACGAGCAGTACTTC
cdr3_aa: CASSLGDRLNEQYF

clone_size: -
j_call: TRBJ2-7
d_call: -
v_call: TRBV11-3
cdr3_nt: TGTGCCAGCAGCTACGACTCCTCCTACGAGCAGTACTTC
cdr3_aa: CASSYDSSYEQYF

clone_size: -
j_call: TRBJ1-5
d_call: -
v_call: TRBV12-3/TRBV12-4
cdr3_nt: TGTGCCAGCAGTTTCGGAGGGAATAGCAATCAGCCCCAGCATTTT
cdr3_aa: CASSFGGNSNQPQHF

clone_size: -
j_call: TRBJ2-7
d_call: TRBD1
v_call: TRBV19
cdr3_nt: TGTGCCAGCGGAGAGACAGGGTCCTACGAGCAGTACTTC
cdr3_aa: CASGETGSYEQYF

clone_size: few
j_call: TRBJ2-5
d_call: TRBD2
v_call: TRBV11-3
cdr3_nt: TGTGCCAGCAGCCCGGGGACTAGCGGGCGACAAGAGACCCAGTACTTC
cdr3_aa: CASSPGTSGRQETQYF

clone_size: -
j_call: TRBJ1-4
d_call: -
v_call: TRBV6-5
cdr3_nt: TGTGCCAGCAGTTATGGTGGGACGACCAGAGAAAAACTGTTTTTT
cdr3_aa: CASSYGGTTREKLFF

clone_size: few
j_call: TRBJ2-1
d_call: -
v_call: TRBV10-3
cdr3_nt: TGTGCCATCAGTGAGTCAGGGGGAGGGGAAAATGAGCAGTTCTTC
cdr3_aa: CAISESGGGENEQFF

clone_size: -
j_call: TRBJ1-1
d_call: -
v_call: TRBV28
cdr3_nt: TGTGCCAGCAGGGCGCAGCTCACTGAAGCTTTCTTT
cdr3_aa: CASRAQLTEAFF

clone_size: -
j_call: TRBJ2-7
d_call: -
v_call: TRBV11-2
cdr3_nt: TGTGCCAGCAGCTCCTACAGGGAGGAGGGGACCTACGAGCAGTACTTC
cdr3_aa: CASSSYREEGTYEQYF

clone_size: few
j_call: TRBJ1-1
d_call: -
v_call: TRBV20-1
cdr3_nt: TGCAGTGCCGAAGACGTAAGGATGAACACTGAAGCTTTCTTT
cdr3_aa: CSAEDVRMNTEAFF

clone_size: -
j_call: TRBJ2-1
d_call: -
v_call: TRBV10-3
cdr3_nt: TGTGCCATCAGTGAGGACTGGGAGCAGTTCTTC
cdr3_aa: CAISEDWEQFF

clone_size: -
j_call: TRBJ2-1
d_call: -
v_call: TRBV11-2
cdr3_nt: TGTGCCAGCAGCTTAGAGGTTGGCAGAAGGCAGTTCTTC
cdr3_aa: CASSLEVGRRQFF

clone_size: -
j_call: TRBJ1-1
d_call: -
v_call: TRBV11-2
cdr3_nt: TGTGCCAGCAGCTTAGAGCGGGTTGGCACTGAAGCTTTCTTT
cdr3_aa: CASSLERVGTEAFF

clone_size: -
j_call: TRBJ1-1
d_call: TRBD1
v_call: TRBV10-3
cdr3_nt: TGTGCCATCAGTTCTACCGGGACAGGGCCTGAAGCTTTCTTT
cdr3_aa: CAISSTGTGPEAFF

clone_size: -
j_call: TRBJ1-5
d_call: TRBD1
v_call: TRBV12-3/TRBV12-4
cdr3_nt: TGTGCCAGCAGTTTTGGAGGGACAGGGGGATATAGCAATCAGCCCCAGCATTTT
cdr3_aa: CASSFGGTGGYSNQPQHF

clone_size: once
j_call: TRBJ2-7
d_call: -
v_call: TRBV11-2
cdr3_nt: TGTGCCAGCAGCTTAGGTTCAGTAGAAAAGTACTTC
cdr3_aa: CASSLGSVEKYF

clone_size: few
j_call: TRBJ2-1
d_call: TRBD1
v_call: TRBV11-1
cdr3_nt: TGTGCCAGCAGCTCTGGACAGGGCCGTAGTAAGGGACAGTTCTTC
cdr3_aa: CASSSGQGRSKGQFF

clone_size: -
j_call: TRBJ2-3
d_call: -
v_call: TRBV5-1
cdr3_nt: TGCGCCAGCAGCTTGGAAACGGGAATCGCAGATACGCAGTATTTT
cdr3_aa: CASSLETGIADTQYF

clone_size: -
j_call: TRBJ1-1
d_call: -
v_call: TRBV5-6
cdr3_nt: TGTGCCAGCAGCTTGAGAGGCGGTCGGACTGAAGCTTTCTTT
cdr3_aa: CASSLRGGRTEAFF